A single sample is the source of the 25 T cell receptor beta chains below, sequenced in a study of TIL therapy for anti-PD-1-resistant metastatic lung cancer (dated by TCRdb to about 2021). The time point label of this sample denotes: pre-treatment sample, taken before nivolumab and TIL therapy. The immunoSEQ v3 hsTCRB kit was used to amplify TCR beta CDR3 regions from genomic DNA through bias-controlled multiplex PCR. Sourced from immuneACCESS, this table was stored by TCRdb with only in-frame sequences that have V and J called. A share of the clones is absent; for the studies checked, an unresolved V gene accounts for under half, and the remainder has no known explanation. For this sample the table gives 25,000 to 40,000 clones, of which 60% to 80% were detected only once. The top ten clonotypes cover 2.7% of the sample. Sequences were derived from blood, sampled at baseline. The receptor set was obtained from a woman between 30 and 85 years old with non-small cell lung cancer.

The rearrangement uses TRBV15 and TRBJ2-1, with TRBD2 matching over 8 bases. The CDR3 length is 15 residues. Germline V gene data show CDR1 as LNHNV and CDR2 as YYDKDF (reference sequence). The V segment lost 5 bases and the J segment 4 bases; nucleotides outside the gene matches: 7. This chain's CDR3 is CATSRERERYNEQFF. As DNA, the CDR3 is TGTGCCACCAGCCGCGAGCGGGAGCGGTACAATGAGCAGTTCTTC.

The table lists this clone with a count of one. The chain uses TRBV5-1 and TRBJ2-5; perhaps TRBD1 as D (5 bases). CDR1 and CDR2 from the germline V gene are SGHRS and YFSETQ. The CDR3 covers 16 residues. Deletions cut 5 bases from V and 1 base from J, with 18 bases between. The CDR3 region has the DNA TGCGCCAGCAGGTTCACAGGCTCCGTCGTCCAAGAGACCCAGTACTTC. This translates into CASRFTGSVVQETQYF.

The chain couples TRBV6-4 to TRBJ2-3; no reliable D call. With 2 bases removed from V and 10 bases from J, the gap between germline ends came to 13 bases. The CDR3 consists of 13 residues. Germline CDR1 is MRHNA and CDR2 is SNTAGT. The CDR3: CASSDRPDLAQYF. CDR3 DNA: TGTGCCAGCAGTGACCGACCAGACTTAGCGCAGTATTTT.

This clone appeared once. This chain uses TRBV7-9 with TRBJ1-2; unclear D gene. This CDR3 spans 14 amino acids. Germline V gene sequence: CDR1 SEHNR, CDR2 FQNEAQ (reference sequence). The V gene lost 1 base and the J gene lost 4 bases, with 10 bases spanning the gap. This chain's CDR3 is CASSLDVGIYGYTF. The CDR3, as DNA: TGTGCCAGCAGCTTAGACGTAGGAATCTATGGCTACACCTTC. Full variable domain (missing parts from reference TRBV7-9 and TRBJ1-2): DTGVSQNPRHKITKRGQNVTFRCDPISEHNRLYWYRQTLGQGPEFLTYFQNEAQLEKSRLLSDRFSAERPKGSFSTLEIQRTEQGDSAMYLCASSLDVGIYGYTFGSGTRLTVV.

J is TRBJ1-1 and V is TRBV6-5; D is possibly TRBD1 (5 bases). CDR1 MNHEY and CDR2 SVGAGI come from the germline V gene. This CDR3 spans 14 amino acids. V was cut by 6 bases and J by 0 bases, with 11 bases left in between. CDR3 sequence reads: CASSQRQLNTEAFF. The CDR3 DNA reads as TGTGCCAGCAGCCAACGACAGCTGAACACTGAAGCTTTCTTT.

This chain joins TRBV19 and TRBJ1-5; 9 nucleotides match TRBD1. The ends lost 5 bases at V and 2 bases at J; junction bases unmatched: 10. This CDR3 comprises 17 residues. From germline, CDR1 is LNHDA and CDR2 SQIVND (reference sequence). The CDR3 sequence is CASSPKLRDRGNQPQHF. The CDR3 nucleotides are TGTGCCAGTAGTCCGAAACTCCGGGACAGGGGCAATCAGCCCCAGCATTTT.

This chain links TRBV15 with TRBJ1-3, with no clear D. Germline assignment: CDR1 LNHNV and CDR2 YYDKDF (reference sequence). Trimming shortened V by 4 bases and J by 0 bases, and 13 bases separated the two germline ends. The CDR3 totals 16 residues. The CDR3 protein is CATSNPATSSGNTIYF. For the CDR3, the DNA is TGTGCCACCAGCAACCCAGCAACAAGCTCTGGAAACACCATATATTTT.

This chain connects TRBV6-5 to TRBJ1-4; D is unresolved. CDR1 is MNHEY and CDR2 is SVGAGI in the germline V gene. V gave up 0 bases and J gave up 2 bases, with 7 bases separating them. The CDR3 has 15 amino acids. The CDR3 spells CASSYSWETNEKLFF. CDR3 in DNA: TGTGCCAGCAGTTACTCTTGGGAGACTAATGAAAAACTGTTTTTT.

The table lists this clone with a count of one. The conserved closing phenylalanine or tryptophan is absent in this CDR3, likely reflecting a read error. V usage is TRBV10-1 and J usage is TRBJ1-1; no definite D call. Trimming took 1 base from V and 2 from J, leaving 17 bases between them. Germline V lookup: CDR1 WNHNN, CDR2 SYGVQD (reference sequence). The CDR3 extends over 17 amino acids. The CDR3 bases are TGCGCCAGCAGTGAGTTACACAGCCCAGACTTTAACACTGAAGCTTTCCTT. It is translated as CASSELHSPDFNTEAFL.

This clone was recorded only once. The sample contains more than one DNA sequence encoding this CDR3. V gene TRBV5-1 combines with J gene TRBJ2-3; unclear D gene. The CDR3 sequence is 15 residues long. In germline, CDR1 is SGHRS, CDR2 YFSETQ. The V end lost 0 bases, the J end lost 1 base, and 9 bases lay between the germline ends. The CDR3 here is CASSLGGYRTDTQYF. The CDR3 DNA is TGCGCCAGCAGCTTGGGCGGTTATCGCACAGATACGCAGTATTTT.

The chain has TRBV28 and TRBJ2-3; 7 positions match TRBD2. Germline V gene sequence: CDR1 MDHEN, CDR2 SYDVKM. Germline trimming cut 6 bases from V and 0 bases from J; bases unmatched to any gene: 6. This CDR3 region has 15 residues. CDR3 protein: CASSPSGASTDTQYF. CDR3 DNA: TGTGCCAGCAGCCCCAGCGGGGCTAGCACAGATACGCAGTATTTT. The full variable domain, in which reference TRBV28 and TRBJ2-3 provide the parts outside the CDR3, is DVKVTQSSRYLVKRTGEKVFLECVQDMDHENMFWYRQDPGLGLRLIYFSYDVKMKEKGDIPEGYSVSREKKERFSLILESASTNQTSMYLCASSPSGASTDTQYFGPGTRLTVL.

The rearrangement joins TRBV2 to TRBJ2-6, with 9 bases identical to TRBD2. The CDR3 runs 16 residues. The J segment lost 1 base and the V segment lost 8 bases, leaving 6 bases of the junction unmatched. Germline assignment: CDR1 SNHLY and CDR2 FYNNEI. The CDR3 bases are TGTGCCAGCGCGGGGGGGAAGGGATCTGGGGCCAACGTCCTGACTTTC. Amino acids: CASAGGKGSGANVLTF.

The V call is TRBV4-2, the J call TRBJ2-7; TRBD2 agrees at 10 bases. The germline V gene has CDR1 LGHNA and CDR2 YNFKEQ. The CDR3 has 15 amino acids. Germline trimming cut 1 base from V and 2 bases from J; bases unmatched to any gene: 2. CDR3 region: CASSQGTSGTYEQYF. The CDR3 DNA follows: TGTGCCAGCAGCCAAGGAACTAGCGGGACCTACGAGCAGTACTTC.

CDR3 DNA: TGTGCCAGCATCCAACAGGGGGCGCGGGGTGGCTACACCTTC. Its protein product is CASIQQGARGGYTF. This chain connects TRBV5-6 to TRBJ1-2; TRBD1 matches 9 bases. The CDR3 totals 14 residues. V gave up 6 bases and J gave up 7 bases; unmatched junction bases: 10. Germline V gene data show CDR1 as SGHDT and CDR2 as YYEEEE.

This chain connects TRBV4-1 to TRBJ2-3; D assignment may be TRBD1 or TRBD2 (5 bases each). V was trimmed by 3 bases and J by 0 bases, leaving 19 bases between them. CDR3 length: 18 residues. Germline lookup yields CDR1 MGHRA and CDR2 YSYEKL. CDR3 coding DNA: TGCGCCAGCAGCCAGGAGAGTTCCGGGACCCCCAGCACAGATACGCAGTATTTT. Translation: CASSQESSGTPSTDTQYF.

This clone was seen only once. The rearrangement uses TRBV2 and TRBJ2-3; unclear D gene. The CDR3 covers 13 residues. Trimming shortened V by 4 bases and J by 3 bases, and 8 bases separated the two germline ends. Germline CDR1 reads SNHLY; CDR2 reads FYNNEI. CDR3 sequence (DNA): TGTGCCAGCAGTGGCTACCAGACAGATACGCAGTATTTT. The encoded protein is CASSGYQTDTQYF.

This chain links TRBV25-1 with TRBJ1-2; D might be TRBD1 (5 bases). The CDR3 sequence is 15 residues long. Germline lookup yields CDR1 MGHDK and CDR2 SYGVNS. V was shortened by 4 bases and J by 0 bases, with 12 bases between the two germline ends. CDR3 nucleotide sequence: TGTGCCAGCAGTGCGGAGGGGCTAGCTAACTATGGCTACACCTTC. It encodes CASSAEGLANYGYTF.

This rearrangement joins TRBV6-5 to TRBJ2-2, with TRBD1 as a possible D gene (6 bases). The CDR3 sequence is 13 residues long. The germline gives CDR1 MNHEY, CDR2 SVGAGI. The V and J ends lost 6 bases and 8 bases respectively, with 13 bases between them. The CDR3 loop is CASSSRGNGELFF. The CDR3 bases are TGTGCCAGCAGCTCCAGGGGAAATGGGGAGCTGTTTTTT.

The CDR3 nucleotides are TGTGCCAGCAGTGAAGGGGGACAGGGTTACGAAAAACTGTTTTTT. Translated, it gives CASSEGGQGYEKLFF. This chain connects TRBV6-1 to TRBJ1-4; 9 bases agree with TRBD1. Germline CDR1 is MNHNS and CDR2 is SASEGT. The length of the CDR3 is 15 residues. V was clipped by 1 base and J by 8 bases; unmatched bases: 5.

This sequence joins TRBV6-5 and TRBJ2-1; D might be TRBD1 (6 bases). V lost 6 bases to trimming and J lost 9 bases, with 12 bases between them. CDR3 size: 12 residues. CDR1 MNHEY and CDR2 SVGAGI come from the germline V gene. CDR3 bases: TGTGCCAGCAGAGGGCAGGGGAGTGAGCAGTTCTTC. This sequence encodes CASRGQGSEQFF.

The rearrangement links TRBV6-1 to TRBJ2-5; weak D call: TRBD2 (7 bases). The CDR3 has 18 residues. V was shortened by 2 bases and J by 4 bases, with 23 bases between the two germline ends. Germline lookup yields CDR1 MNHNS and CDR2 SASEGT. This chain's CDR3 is CASSERPGGALGRETQYF. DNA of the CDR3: TGTGCCAGCAGTGAACGACCGGGGGGCGCGCTGGGTAGAGAGACCCAGTACTTC.

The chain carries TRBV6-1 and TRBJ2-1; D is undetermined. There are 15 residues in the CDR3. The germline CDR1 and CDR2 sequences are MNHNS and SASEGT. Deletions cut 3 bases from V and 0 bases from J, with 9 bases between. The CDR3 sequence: CASSDRLSSYNEQFF. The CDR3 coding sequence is TGTGCCAGCAGTGACAGGCTGAGCTCCTACAATGAGCAGTTCTTC.

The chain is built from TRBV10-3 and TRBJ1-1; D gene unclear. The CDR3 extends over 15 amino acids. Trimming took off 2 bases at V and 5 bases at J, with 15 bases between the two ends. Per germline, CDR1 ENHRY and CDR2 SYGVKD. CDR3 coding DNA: TGTGCCATCAGTGAGCTCAGAGAGGCTTATACTGAAGCTTTCTTT. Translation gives CAISELREAYTEAFF.

CDR3 coding DNA: TGTGCCAGCAGCCCAGCCTTGGGTAAGCGGGAGGCGGCCTACGAGCAGTACTTC. Translation gives CASSPALGKREAAYEQYF. The J gene is TRBJ2-7, the V gene TRBV11-2, with 9 nucleotides matching TRBD2. This CDR3 comprises 18 residues. After removal of 5 bases from V and 2 bases from J, the junction contained 16 bases not matched to a gene. CDR1 and CDR2 from the germline V gene are SGHAT and FQNNGV.

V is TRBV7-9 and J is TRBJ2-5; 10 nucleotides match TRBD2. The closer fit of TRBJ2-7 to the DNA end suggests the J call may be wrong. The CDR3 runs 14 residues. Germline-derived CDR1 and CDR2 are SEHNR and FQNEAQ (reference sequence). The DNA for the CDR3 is TGTGCCAGCAGACGGACTAGCGGATCCTACGAGCAGTACTTC. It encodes CASRRTSGSYEQYF.